The 31 T cell receptor beta chains below were found in one sample sequenced in a study of shared clonotypes between healthy human individuals. Method: immunoSEQ multiplex PCR; TCRdb's copy keeps in-frame clones and lacks some. The sample holds about 2.4 million clones, 93% seen once. The sample was naive CD4+ T cells from PBMCs. As to subset: CD45RA+ positively selected. These receptor sequences come from a man younger than 35 in good health. Some clones in this sample may be carry-over from other donors' samples.

The chain joins TRBV7-8 to TRBJ2-1; 12 nucleotides match TRBD2. J lost 9 bases, V lost 1 base, and 4 bases had no gene match. This CDR3 comprises 15 residues. Germline values: CDR1 SGHVS, CDR2 FQNEAQ. The CDR3 loop is CASSLGLAGASEQFF. CDR3 DNA sequence: TGTGCCAGCAGCTTAGGACTAGCGGGAGCGAGTGAGCAGTTCTTC.

The CDR3: CASNRFPPRQDTNYGYTF. DNA of the CDR3: TGCGCCAGCAATCGGTTCCCCCCGAGACAGGATACTAACTATGGCTACACCTTC. The rearrangement uses TRBV5-1 and TRBJ1-2, with D maybe TRBD1 (6 bases). CDR3 size: 18 residues. The germline V and J ends were trimmed by 6 bases and 0 bases, with 24 bases remaining between them. Germline lookup yields CDR1 SGHRS and CDR2 YFSETQ.

The chain carries TRBV7-8 and TRBJ2-7; the D gene is possibly TRBD1 (6 bases). CDR3 length: 13 residues. V lost 6 bases and J 5 bases, leaving 14 bases between the germline ends. Germline lookup yields CDR1 SGHVS and CDR2 FQNEAQ. The CDR3 is CASRRARGNEQYF. In DNA, the CDR3 is TGTGCCAGCAGACGCGCGAGGGGGAACGAGCAGTACTTC.

Of note for this clone: Other DNA sequences within the sample encode an identical CDR3. The chain uses TRBV29-1 and TRBJ2-3; D possibly corresponds to TRBD2 (5 bases). Trimming cost V 6 bases and J 4 bases, with 5 bases left between them. The V gene's germline CDR1 is SQVTM and CDR2 ANQGSEA. The CDR3 spans 10 residues. The CDR3 reads CSVGADTQYF. The DNA of the CDR3 is TGCAGCGTGGGAGCAGATACGCAGTATTTT.

This clone was recorded once. The chain employs TRBV5-1 and TRBJ1-1; D not resolved. Per the germline V gene, CDR1 is SGHRS and CDR2 is YFSETQ. The CDR3 is 14 amino acids. V gave up 2 bases and J gave up 4 bases, with 12 bases separating them. CDR3 bases: TGCGCCAGCAGCTTAACACCGTTGGGCACTGAAGCTTTCTTT. It is translated as CASSLTPLGTEAFF.

V usage is TRBV4-1 and J usage is TRBJ1-5, with D possibly being TRBD1 (5 bases). Between the trimmed V and J ends, which lost 4 bases and 1 base, there was a span of 20 bases. CDR3 length: 18 amino acids. Germline-derived CDR1 and CDR2 are MGHRA and YSYEKL. The CDR3 here is CASSRADTGEGSNQPQHF. In nucleotides, the CDR3 is TGCGCCAGCAGCCGGGCGGACACGGGCGAGGGGAGCAATCAGCCCCAGCATTTT.

The chain recombines TRBV20-1 with TRBJ1-1; D is possibly TRBD1 (5 bases). This CDR3 has 11 amino acids. Germline V gene sequence: CDR1 DFQATT, CDR2 SNEGSKA (reference sequence). V lost 3 bases, J lost 8 bases, and 10 bases lay in between. The DNA for the CDR3 is TGCAGTGCTAGTGACAGAGCCGAAGCTTTCTTT. This encodes CSASDRAEAFF.

Worth noting for this clone: Other DNA sequences from this sample encode an identical CDR3 as well. The rearrangement uses TRBV19 and TRBJ2-7, with 7 bases matching TRBD1. The CDR3 totals 14 residues. After removal of 6 bases from V and 3 bases from J, the junction contained 8 bases not matched to a gene. Germline CDR1 reads LNHDA; CDR2 reads SQIVND (reference sequence). Here the CDR3 DNA reads TGTGCCAGTAGCCGGACAGGCACGAACTACGAGCAGTACTTC. It codes for CASSRTGTNYEQYF.

The chain recombines TRBV9 with TRBJ1-6; D remains unclear. The length of the CDR3 is 14 residues. The germline V and J ends were trimmed by 2 bases and 2 bases, with 5 bases remaining between them. Germline-derived CDR1 and CDR2 are SGDLS and YYNGEE. Here the CDR3 reads CASSVTPYNSPLHF. In nucleotides, the CDR3 is TGTGCCAGCAGCGTCACGCCCTATAATTCACCCCTCCACTTT. The entire variable domain, with the rest obtained from reference TRBV9 and TRBJ1-6, is as follows: DSGVTQTPKHLITATGQRVTLRCSPRSGDLSVYWYQQSLDQGLQFLIQYYNGEERAKGNILERFSAQQFPDLHSELNLSSLELGDSALYFCASSVTPYNSPLHFGNGTRLTVT.

The chain uses TRBV29-1 and TRBJ2-2, with D possibly TRBD1 on 6 matching bases. The V gene's germline CDR1 is SQVTM and CDR2 ANQGSEA. This CDR3 spans 13 amino acids. V dropped 7 bases and J dropped 0 bases, with 9 bases sitting between them. CDR3 sequence reads: CSAGTPNTGELFF. CDR3 nucleotides: TGCAGCGCCGGGACACCGAACACCGGGGAGCTGTTTTTT.

The chain recombines TRBV18 with TRBJ2-7; 10 nucleotides align to TRBD1. The germline CDR1 and CDR2 sequences are KGHSH and LQKENI. This CDR3 region has 15 residues. Trimming took 1 base from V and 5 from J; bases not matched to a gene: 5. This chain's CDR3 is CASSPLTGGRNEQYF. The CDR3 DNA sequence: TGTGCCAGCTCACCACTGACAGGGGGCAGGAACGAGCAGTACTTC.

The rearrangement joins TRBV18 to TRBJ2-7, with 7 bases lining up with TRBD1. This CDR3 spans 15 amino acids. Germline V gene data show CDR1 as KGHSH and CDR2 as LQKENI. J lost 3 bases, V lost 2 bases, and 7 bases had no gene match. The CDR3 DNA sequence: TGTGCCAGCTCACCAGGGACAGATCTACTCTACGAGCAGTACTTC. This encodes CASSPGTDLLYEQYF.

This sequence joins TRBV9 and TRBJ2-2; D might be TRBD2 (6 bases). The germline V and J ends were trimmed by 0 bases and 5 bases, with 20 bases remaining between them. The CDR3 is 18 residues long. Germline V gene sequence: CDR1 SGDLS, CDR2 YYNGEE. The chain's CDR3 is CASSVGIAEGRGTGELFF. The CDR3 DNA reads TGTGCCAGCAGCGTAGGGATAGCGGAGGGTAGAGGGACCGGGGAGCTGTTTTTT.

The rearrangement links TRBV30 to TRBJ1-2; D unresolved. The germline gives CDR1 GTSNPN, CDR2 SVGIG (reference sequence). There are 13 residues in the CDR3. Trimming took off 3 bases at V and 4 bases at J, with 12 bases between the two ends. The CDR3 coding sequence is TGTGCCTGGAGCCCGTCGGCGATCTATGGCTACACCTTC. This encodes CAWSPSAIYGYTF.

The J gene is TRBJ1-2, the V gene TRBV19, with unresolved D. The V end lost 1 base, the J end lost 4 bases, and 10 bases lay between the germline ends. This CDR3 spans 14 amino acids. Germline V CDR1 and CDR2: LNHDA, SQIVND (reference sequence). The CDR3 loop reads CASSIGIKGYGYTF. The CDR3 DNA is TGTGCCAGTAGTATAGGGATTAAGGGCTATGGCTACACCTTC.

V and J are TRBV29-1 and TRBJ1-1, with D hard to call. The CDR3 is made up of 13 amino acids. CDR1 is SQVTM and CDR2 is ANQGSEA in the germline V gene. V gave up 2 bases and J gave up 6 bases, with 13 bases separating them. The CDR3 coding sequence is TGCAGCGTTGAATGGGCCAGAGAGGCTGAAGCTTTCTTT. It specifies CSVEWAREAEAFF. The full variable domain, in which reference TRBV29-1 and TRBJ1-1 provide the parts outside the CDR3, is SAVISQKPSRDICQRGTSLTIQCQVDSQVTMMFWYRQQPGQSLTLIATANQGSEATYESGFVIDKFPISRPNLTFSTLTVSNMSPEDSSIYLCSVEWAREAEAFFGQGTRLTVV.

The chain uses TRBV5-4 and TRBJ2-5, with a tentative D call TRBD2 (6 bases). Trimming pared 4 bases from V and 3 bases from J, leaving 13 bases between. Germline lookup yields CDR1 SGHNT and CDR2 YYREEE (reference sequence). This CDR3 spans 14 amino acids. CDR3 sequence: CASSPGWGEETQYF. CDR3 coding DNA: TGTGCCAGCAGCCCGGGTTGGGGGGAAGAGACCCAGTACTTC.

This clone is a singleton in its sample. The chain uses TRBV25-1 and TRBJ2-2; 9 bases agree with TRBD1. The length of the CDR3 is 16 residues. The trim removed 4 bases at V and 2 bases at J, leaving 5 bases unmatched. In germline, CDR1 is MGHDK, CDR2 SYGVNS. The CDR3 DNA sequence: TGTGCCAGCAGTGGCCCGGGACAGGGTAACACCGGGGAGCTGTTTTTT. It codes for CASSGPGQGNTGELFF.

The chain employs TRBV5-1 and TRBJ1-4, with D possibly matching TRBD1 (5 bases). Between the trimmed V and J ends, which lost 5 bases and 3 bases, there was a span of 14 bases. The CDR3 is 15 residues long. The germline gives CDR1 SGHRS, CDR2 YFSETQ. The CDR3 protein is CASSPPGMANEKLFF. DNA for the CDR3: TGCGCCAGCAGTCCGCCAGGGATGGCTAATGAAAAACTGTTTTTT.

V and J are TRBV6-6 and TRBJ1-1, with D possibly being TRBD1 (5 bases). This CDR3 comprises 15 residues. Trimming pared 6 bases from V and 6 bases from J, leaving 20 bases between. CDR1 is MNHNY and CDR2 is SVGAGI in the germline V gene (reference sequence). Here the CDR3 reads CASSALGRRGPEAFF. In nucleotides, the CDR3 is TGTGCCAGCAGCGCCCTGGGACGGAGGGGTCCTGAAGCTTTCTTT.

The rearrangement uses TRBV19 and TRBJ1-5, with 10 nucleotides matching TRBD1. Germline V gives CDR1 LNHDA, CDR2 SQIVND (reference sequence). This CDR3 has 17 residues. The ends lost 6 bases at V and 0 bases at J; junction bases unmatched: 8. CDR3 residues: CASSYGTGDISNQPQHF. As DNA, the CDR3 is TGTGCCAGTAGCTACGGGACAGGGGATATTAGCAATCAGCCCCAGCATTTT. Using reference TRBV19 and TRBJ1-5 for the parts outside the CDR3, the full variable domain is DGGITQSPKYLFRKEGQNVTLSCEQNLNHDAMYWYRQDPGQGLRLIYYSQIVNDFQKGDIAEGYSVSREKKESFPLTVTSAQKNPTAFYLCASSYGTGDISNQPQHFGDGTRLSIL.

The chain links TRBV18 to TRBJ2-7; the match to TRBD2 covers 8 bases. The V gene end was trimmed by 2 bases and the J gene end by 4 bases; junction bases not matched to a gene: 10. The CDR3 totals 16 residues. The germline CDR1 and CDR2 sequences are KGHSH and LQKENI. Here the CDR3 DNA reads TGTGCCAGCTCACCATTAGCGGGACAAGGCGGGTACGAGCAGTACTTC. It is translated as CASSPLAGQGGYEQYF.

The rearrangement joins TRBV5-4 to TRBJ1-2; D might be TRBD1 (6 bases). CDR3 length: 14 amino acids. V lost 6 bases, J lost 4 bases, and 16 bases lay in between. CDR1 is SGHNT and CDR2 is YYREEE in the germline V gene (reference sequence). In DNA form, the CDR3 reads TGTGCCAGCACCAACAGGGATATAGGCTATGGCTACACCTTC. Its protein is CASTNRDIGYGYTF.

This sequence joins TRBV28 and TRBJ2-3; 10 bases fit TRBD1. Germline V gene lookup returns CDR1 MDHEN and CDR2 SYDVKM. The CDR3 runs to 15 residues. V shed 6 bases and J 3 bases; nucleotides not matched to a gene: 6. The CDR3 is CASSDRGRLTDTQYF. As DNA, the CDR3 is TGTGCCAGCAGCGACAGGGGGCGTTTGACAGATACGCAGTATTTT.

Only one count was recorded for this clone. The gene calls are TRBV29-1 and TRBJ1-2; 7 nucleotides agree with TRBD1. The ends lost 6 bases at V and 6 bases at J; junction bases unmatched: 10. This CDR3 spans 13 amino acids. The germline CDR1 and CDR2 sequences are SQVTM and ANQGSEA. CDR3 DNA sequence: TGCAGCGTCTCCGACAGGGTAGGGAATGGCTACACCTTC. It encodes CSVSDRVGNGYTF.

A single count supports this clone. This rearrangement joins TRBV9 to TRBJ1-4, with TRBD1 matching 9 bases. CDR3 length equals 14 residues. Germline trimming cut 3 bases from V and 6 bases from J; bases unmatched to any gene: 3. Per the germline V gene, CDR1 is SGDLS and CDR2 is YYNGEE. CDR3 in DNA: TGTGCCAGCAGCGGCCGGGACAGGGATGAAAAACTGTTTTTT. It codes for CASSGRDRDEKLFF.

This chain uses TRBV30 with TRBJ1-3; D unresolved. The CDR3 length is 15 residues. Looked up from germline, CDR1 is GTSNPN and CDR2 is SVGIG (reference sequence). Deletions cut 0 bases from V and 6 bases from J, with 15 bases between. Here the CDR3 DNA reads TGTGCCTGGAGTGTGTATACCCCTTCGGAAAACACCATATATTTT. Translating gives CAWSVYTPSENTIYF.

In nucleotides, the CDR3 is TGTGCCAGCAGCAGAACAGACAGGAACAATCAGCCCCAGCATTTT. Its translation: CASSRTDRNNQPQHF. V is TRBV28 and J is TRBJ1-5, with D tentatively TRBD1 (6 bases). Trimming pared 6 bases from V and 3 bases from J, leaving 15 bases between. Germline loops: CDR1 MDHEN, CDR2 SYDVKM. This CDR3 spans 15 amino acids. The complete variable domain, with remaining parts taken from reference TRBV28 and TRBJ1-5, reads DVKVTQSSRYLVKRTGEKVFLECVQDMDHENMFWYRQDPGLGLRLIYFSYDVKMKEKGDIPEGYSVSREKKERFSLILESASTNQTSMYLCASSRTDRNNQPQHFGDGTRLSIL.

The chain carries TRBV7-3 and TRBJ1-1; D gene ambiguous. V was trimmed by 3 bases and J by 1 base, leaving 6 bases between them. Germline-derived CDR1 and CDR2 are SGHTA and FQGTGA. This CDR3 is built from 13 residues. CDR3 sequence reads: CASSFATNTEAFF. CDR3 bases: TGTGCCAGCAGCTTCGCAACGAACACTGAAGCTTTCTTT.

This clone came up once. The chain uses TRBV6-5 and TRBJ1-2; TRBD1 agrees at 10 bases. V trimming: 0 bases; J trimming: 5 bases; junction bases outside the gene matches: 3. CDR1 is MNHEY and CDR2 is SVGAGI in the germline V gene. This CDR3 spans 15 amino acids. CDR3 residues: CASSYSGTGVYGYTF. CDR3 coding DNA: TGTGCCAGCAGTTACTCGGGGACAGGGGTGTATGGCTACACCTTC.

The chain employs TRBV9 and TRBJ1-3; D not resolved. Germline values: CDR1 SGDLS, CDR2 YYNGEE. This CDR3 has 15 residues. V was cut by 3 bases and J by 4 bases, with 14 bases left in between. The CDR3 DNA reads TGTGCCAGCAGCGGAATATCCTCGGCCGGAAACACCATATATTTT. Amino acids: CASSGISSAGNTIYF. The full variable domain, completed using reference TRBV9 and TRBJ1-3, is DSGVTQTPKHLITATGQRVTLRCSPRSGDLSVYWYQQSLDQGLQFLIQYYNGEERAKGNILERFSAQQFPDLHSELNLSSLELGDSALYFCASSGISSAGNTIYFGEGSWLTVV.